This T cell receptor (beta chain) was retrieved from a study of cytomegalovirus exposure and HLA in healthy donors. Study conclusions and caveats: Most TCR beta V segments were productive about 87% or about 30% of the time in an earlier analysis. Exclusion applied to some V segments, including TRBV6-2 and TRBV6-3, as they were indistinguishable.

Trimming stripped 5 bases from V and 0 bases from J, with 11 bases between. CDR3 length: 15 residues. Looked up from germline, CDR1 is SEHNR and CDR2 is FQNEAQ (reference sequence). PCR amplification relied on 60 Vbeta primers (plus 13 Jbeta primers). Only in-frame clones appear in the TCRdb table, and some are missing; sequencing was by immunoSEQ multiplex PCR. Of 85,000 to 130,000 clones detected, approximately 80% appear once; the ten largest clones hold over 4%. This clone was counted between two and nine times. What it binds is not known. This chain connects TRBV7-9 to TRBJ1-3; D not certain. This clonotype was sampled from a female donor in good health and CMV-seropositive. The sample comprised PBMCs. DNA for the CDR3: TGTGCCAGCAGCGACCGACAAGGCTCTGGAAACACCATATATTTT. This gives the protein CASSDRQGSGNTIYF.